This T cell receptor (beta chain) was found in a study of Graves' ophthalmopathy and Graves' hyperthyroidism. Study-wide points: The model forecast ophthalmopathy progression, reaching roughly 70% sensitivity and roughly 72% specificity. Using a 13-signature model, the authors split ophthalmopathy from stable hyperthyroidism, with roughly 90% sensitivity and 81.08% specificity.

Amplifying from RNA transcripts, the study obtained TCR beta CDR3 regions. After a first-round RT-PCR with HTBI primers, a second-round multiplex PCR was run. TCRdb processed the multiplex PCR reads anew with MiXCR; each CDR3 protein has one entry. The sample carries roughly 400,000 distinct CDR3 sequences, roughly 15% recorded once. About this clonotype: Its antigen is as yet unknown.

Absence of ophthalmopathy within 18 months of follow-up defined stable hyperthyroidism. PBMCs were isolated by Ficoll-Paque density gradient centrifugation, using about 9.5 ml of fresh peripheral blood as the starting material. The CDR3 loop spans 14 amino acids. The ends lost 8 bases at V and 1 base at J; junction bases unmatched: 8. Germline V CDR1 and CDR2: SQVTM, ANQGSEA. The V gene is TRBV29-1, the J gene TRBJ1-1; 9 bases are a match to TRBD1. The clonotype comes from a woman between 18 and 29 years old with stable Graves' hyperthyroidism. What was sequenced was peripheral blood. The CDR3 reads CSFSDRGKNTEAFF. The CDR3 region has the DNA TGCAGCTTCTCGGACAGGGGAAAGAACACTGAAGCTTTCTTT.